The sequence of this T cell receptor beta chain was determined in a study of shared clonotypes between healthy human individuals. General study points: Though the depth was large, rarefaction showed that sorted-subset sequencing was incomplete.

Per germline, CDR1 SGHNT and CDR2 YYREEE (reference sequence). The CDR3 is 15 amino acids. V dropped 4 bases and J dropped 6; count of bases not matched to a gene: 4. A remark on this clone: Its antigen is currently unknown.

A roughly 220 ng quantity of DNA, tens of thousands of T cell genomes, went into the sorted-subset replicate PCRs. Profiling relied on immunoSEQ multiplex PCR, and the TCRdb table lists in-frame clones only, not all of them. The sample contains a few hundred thousand clones, more than 95% of which appear only once. From CD4+ cells came CD45RA+ naive and CD45RA-negative memory subsets. The specimen sequenced was naive CD4+ T cells sorted from blood. Subset of the sample: CD45RA+ positively selected. V is TRBV5-4 and J is TRBJ2-3; the match to TRBD2 covers 14 bases. The receptor comes from a woman in her thirties in good health. CDR3 coding DNA: TGTGCCAGCAGCGTGAGACTAGCGGGGGGGGATACGCAGTATTTT. It specifies CASSVRLAGGDTQYF.